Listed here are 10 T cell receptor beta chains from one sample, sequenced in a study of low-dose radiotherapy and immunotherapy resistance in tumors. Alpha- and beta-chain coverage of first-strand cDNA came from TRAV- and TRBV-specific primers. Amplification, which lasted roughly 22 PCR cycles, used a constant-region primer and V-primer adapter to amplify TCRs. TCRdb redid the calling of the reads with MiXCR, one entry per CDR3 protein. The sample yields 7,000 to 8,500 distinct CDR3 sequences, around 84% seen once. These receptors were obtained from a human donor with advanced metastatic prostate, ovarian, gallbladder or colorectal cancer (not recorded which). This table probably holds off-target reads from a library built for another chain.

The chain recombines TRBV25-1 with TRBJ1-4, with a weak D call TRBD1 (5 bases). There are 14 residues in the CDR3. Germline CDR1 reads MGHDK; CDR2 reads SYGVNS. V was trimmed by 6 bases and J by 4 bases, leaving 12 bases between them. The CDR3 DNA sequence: TGTGCCAGCAGCATAACAGGAAATAATGAAAAACTGTTTTTT. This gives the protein CASSITGNNEKLFF.

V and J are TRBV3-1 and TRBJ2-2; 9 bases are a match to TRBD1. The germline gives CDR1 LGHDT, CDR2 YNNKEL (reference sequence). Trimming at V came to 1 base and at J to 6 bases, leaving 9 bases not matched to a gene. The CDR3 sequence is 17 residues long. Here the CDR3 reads CASSQGASGTGPGELFF. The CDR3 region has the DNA TGTGCCAGCAGCCAAGGGGCCTCCGGGACAGGGCCCGGGGAGCTGTTTTTT.

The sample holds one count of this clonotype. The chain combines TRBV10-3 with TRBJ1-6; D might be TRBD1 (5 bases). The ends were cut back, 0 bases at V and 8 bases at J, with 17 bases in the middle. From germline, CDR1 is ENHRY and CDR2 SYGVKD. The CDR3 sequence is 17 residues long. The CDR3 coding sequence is TGTGCCATCAGTGAGTCAGGGACGCTCGCCGGCGATTCACCCCTCCACTTT. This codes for CAISESGTLAGDSPLHF.

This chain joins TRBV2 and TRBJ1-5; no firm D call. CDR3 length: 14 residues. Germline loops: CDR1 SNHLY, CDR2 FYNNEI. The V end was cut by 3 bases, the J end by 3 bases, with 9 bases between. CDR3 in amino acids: CASSEWASNQPQHF. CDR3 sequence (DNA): TGTGCCAGCAGTGAGTGGGCCTCCAATCAGCCCCAGCATTTT. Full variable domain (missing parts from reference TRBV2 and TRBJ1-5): EPEVTQTPSHQVTQMGQEVILRCVPISNHLYFYWYRQILGQKVEFLVSFYNNEISEKSEIFDDQFSVERPDGSNFTLKIRSTKLEDSAMYFCASSEWASNQPQHFGDGTRLSIL.

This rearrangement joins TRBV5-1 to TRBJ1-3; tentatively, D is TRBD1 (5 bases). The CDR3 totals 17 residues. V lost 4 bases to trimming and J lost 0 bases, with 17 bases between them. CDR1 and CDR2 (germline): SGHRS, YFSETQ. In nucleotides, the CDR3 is TGCGCCAGCAGCAACGCCGGGACGGGATCCTCTGGAAACACCATATATTTT. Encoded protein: CASSNAGTGSSGNTIYF.

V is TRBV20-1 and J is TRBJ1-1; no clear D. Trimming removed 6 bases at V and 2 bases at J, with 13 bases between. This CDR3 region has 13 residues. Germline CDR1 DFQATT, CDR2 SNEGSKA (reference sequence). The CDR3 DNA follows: TGCAGTGCCACCCCGTATACTAACACTGAAGCTTTCTTT. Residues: CSATPYTNTEAFF.

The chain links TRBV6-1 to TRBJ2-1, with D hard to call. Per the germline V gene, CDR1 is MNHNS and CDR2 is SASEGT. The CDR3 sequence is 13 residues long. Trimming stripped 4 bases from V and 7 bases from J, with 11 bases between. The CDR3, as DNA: TGTGCCAGCAGTGGCAGCCTTATTAATGAGCAGTTCTTC. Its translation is CASSGSLINEQFF.

The CDR3 loop reads CATSVGGEQFF. In DNA, the CDR3 is TGTGCCACCAGTGTAGGAGGAGAGCAGTTCTTC. V gene TRBV24-1 combines with J gene TRBJ2-1, with D possibly matching TRBD2 (5 bases). V shed 5 bases and J shed 10 bases, with 8 bases lying between them. Germline-derived CDR1 and CDR2 are KGHDR and SFDVKD. The CDR3 is 11 residues long.

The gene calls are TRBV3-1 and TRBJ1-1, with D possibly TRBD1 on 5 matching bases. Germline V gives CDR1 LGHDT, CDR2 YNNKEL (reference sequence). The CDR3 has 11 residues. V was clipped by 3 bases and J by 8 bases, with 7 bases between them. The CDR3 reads CASSHSGEAFF. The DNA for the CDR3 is TGTGCCAGCAGCCATTCAGGGGAAGCTTTCTTT.

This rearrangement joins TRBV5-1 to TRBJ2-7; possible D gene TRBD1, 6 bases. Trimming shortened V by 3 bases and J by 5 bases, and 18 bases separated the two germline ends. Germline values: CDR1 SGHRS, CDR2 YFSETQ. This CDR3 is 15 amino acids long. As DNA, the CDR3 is TGCGCCAGCAGCTCCGAGGGGGACCCACAGGACGAGCAGTACTTC. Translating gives CASSSEGDPQDEQYF. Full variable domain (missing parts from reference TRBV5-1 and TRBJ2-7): KAGVTQTPRYLIKTRGQQVTLSCSPISGHRSVSWYQQTPGQGLQFLFEYFSETQRNKGNFPGRFSGRQFSNSRSEMNVSTLELGDSALYLCASSSEGDPQDEQYFGPGTRLTVT.